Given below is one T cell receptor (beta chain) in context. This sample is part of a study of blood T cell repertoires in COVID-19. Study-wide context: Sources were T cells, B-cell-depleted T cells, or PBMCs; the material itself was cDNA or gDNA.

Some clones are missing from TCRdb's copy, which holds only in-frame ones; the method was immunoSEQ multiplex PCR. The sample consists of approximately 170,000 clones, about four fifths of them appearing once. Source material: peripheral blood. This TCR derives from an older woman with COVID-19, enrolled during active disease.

The CDR3 is CATRSRGLIYGYTF. Written as DNA, the CDR3 is TGTGCCACGAGGTCCAGGGGGCTGATCTATGGCTACACCTTC. The chain is built from TRBV30 and TRBJ1-2, with 8 nucleotides matching TRBD1. The V and J ends lost 8 bases and 4 bases, in that order; junction bases with no gene match: 12. The germline V gene encodes CDR1 GTSNPN and CDR2 SVGIG (reference sequence). This CDR3 is 14 amino acids long.